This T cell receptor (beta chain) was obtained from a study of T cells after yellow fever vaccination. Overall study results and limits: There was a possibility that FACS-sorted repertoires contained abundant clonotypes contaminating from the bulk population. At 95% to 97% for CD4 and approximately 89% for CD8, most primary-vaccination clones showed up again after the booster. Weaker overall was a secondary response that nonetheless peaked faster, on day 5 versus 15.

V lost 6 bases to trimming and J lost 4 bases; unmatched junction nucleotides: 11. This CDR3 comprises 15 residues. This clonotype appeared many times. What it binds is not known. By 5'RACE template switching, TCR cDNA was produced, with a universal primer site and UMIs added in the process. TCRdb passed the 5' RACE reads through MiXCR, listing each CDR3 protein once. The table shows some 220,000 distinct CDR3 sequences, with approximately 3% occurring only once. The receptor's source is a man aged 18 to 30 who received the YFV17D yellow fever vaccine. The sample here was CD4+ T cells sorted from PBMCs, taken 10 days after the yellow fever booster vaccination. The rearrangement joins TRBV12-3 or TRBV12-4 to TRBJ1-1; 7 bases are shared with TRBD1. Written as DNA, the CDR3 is TGTGCCAGCAGATTGCCGACAGGGAGGACCACTGAAGCTTTCTTT. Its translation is CASRLPTGRTTEAFF.